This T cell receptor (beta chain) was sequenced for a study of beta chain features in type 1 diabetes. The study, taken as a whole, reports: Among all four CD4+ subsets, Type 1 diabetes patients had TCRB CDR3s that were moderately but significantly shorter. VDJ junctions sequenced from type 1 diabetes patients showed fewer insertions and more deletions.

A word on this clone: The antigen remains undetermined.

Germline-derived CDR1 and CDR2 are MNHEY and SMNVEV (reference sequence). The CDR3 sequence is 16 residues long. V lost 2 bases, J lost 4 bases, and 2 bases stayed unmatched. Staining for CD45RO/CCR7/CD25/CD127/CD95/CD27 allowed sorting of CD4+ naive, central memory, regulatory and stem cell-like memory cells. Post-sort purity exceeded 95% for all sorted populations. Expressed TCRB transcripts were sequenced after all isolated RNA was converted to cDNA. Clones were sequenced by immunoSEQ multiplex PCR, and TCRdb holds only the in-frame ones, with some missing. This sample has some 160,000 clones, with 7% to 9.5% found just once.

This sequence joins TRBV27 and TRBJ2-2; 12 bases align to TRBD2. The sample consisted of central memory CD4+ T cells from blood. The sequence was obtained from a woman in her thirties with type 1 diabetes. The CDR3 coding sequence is TGTGCCAGCAGTTTAGGACTAGCGGGACGCACCGGGGAGCTGTTTTTT. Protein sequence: CASSLGLAGRTGELFF.